This is a list of T cell receptor beta chains from one sample in a study of blood T cell repertoires in COVID-19. The method was immunoSEQ multiplex PCR; TCRdb's version includes in-frame clones alone and lacks a portion of them. The data show more than 300,000 clones, over 70% seen once. Specimen: peripheral blood. The receptors stem from a woman aged 45-59 years with COVID-19, enrolled during active disease. Each CDR3 is given with its conserved first and last residue. The D gene is left open where the match is weak. Clone sizes are given selectively: once, few, many, or a class where the clone is expanded.

>TRBJ1-5|-|-|TRBV9|13
TGTGCCAGCAGCGTAGACGGGGATCAGCCCCAGCATTTT
CASSVDGDQPQHF
>TRBJ2-3|-|-|TRBV12-3/TRBV12-4|12
TGTGCCAGCAGTTTATGGTCTAGTACGCAGTATTTT
CASSLWSSTQYF
>TRBJ2-2|-|TRBD2|TRBV6-5|15
TGTGCCAGCAGTCCGACGGGACTAGCGGGCCGGGAGCTGTTTTTT
CASSPTGLAGRELFF
>TRBJ2-3|-|-|TRBV27|14
TGTGCCAGCAGTCCCACTGTCGGGGCAGATACGCAGTATTTT
CASSPTVGADTQYF
>TRBJ2-7|-|TRBD2|TRBV27|14
TGTGCCAGCGGAGGTAGCGGGTGGCCCTCCGAGCAGTACTTC
CASGGSGWPSEQYF
>TRBJ2-3|-|-|TRBV6-6|15
TGTGCCAGCAGTTACGATGGTGTAGGCACAGATACGCAGTATTTT
CASSYDGVGTDTQYF
>TRBJ2-1|-|TRBD2|TRBV5-4|19
TGTGCCAGCAGCTCTTCTGGACTAGCGGGAGGGCGATCCTACAATGAGCAGTTCTTC
CASSSSGLAGGRSYNEQFF
>TRBJ1-6|-|-|TRBV28|18
TGTGCCAGCAGTTGGCATCCTCCGGGGGGCTCCTATAATTCACCCCTCCACTTT
CASSWHPPGGSYNSPLHF
>TRBJ2-3|-|TRBD2|TRBV14|13
TGTGCCAGCGGGGCGGGAGGATTGGATACGCAGTATTTT
CASGAGGLDTQYF
>TRBJ2-3|-|TRBD2|TRBV11-2|15
TGTGCCAGCAGCACTAGCGGGCATAGCACAGATACGCAGTATTTT
CASSTSGHSTDTQYF
>TRBJ2-7|-|-|TRBV10-2|13
TGCGCCAGCAGTGATCCTCCCGGGTTGGAGCAGTACTTC
CASSDPPGLEQYF
>TRBJ2-7|-|TRBD2|TRBV6-5|15
TGTGCCAGCAGTAAGGTGGCGGGGGAACCCTACGAGCAGTACTTC
CASSKVAGEPYEQYF
>TRBJ2-5|-|TRBD1|TRBV7-6|15
TGTGCCAGCAGCTTACAGCCAGGGGGCATGAAGACCCAGTACTTC
CASSLQPGGMKTQYF
>TRBJ1-1|-|TRBD1|TRBV27|16
TGTGCCAGCAGTTTAAGTGGGGACAGCTTGAACACTGAAGCTTTCTTT
CASSLSGDSLNTEAFF
>TRBJ2-1|-|TRBD2|TRBV9|19
TGTGCCAGCAGCGACGGGACTAGCGGGAGAGTGGTCCCACCCAATGAGCAGTTCTTC
CASSDGTSGRVVPPNEQFF
>TRBJ1-2|-|-|TRBV7-9|17
TGTGCCAGCAGCTTAGGGGACCGGGACACCATAGGGGACGGCTACACCTTC
CASSLGDRDTIGDGYTF
>TRBJ2-3|-|TRBD2|TRBV5-4|20
TGTGCCAGCAGCTTGAGACTAAGTCGGCGTTCGGCGGGAGGGCCAGATACGCAGTATTTT
CASSLRLSRRSAGGPDTQYF
>TRBJ1-5|-|-|TRBV19|16
TGTGCCAGTAGTCCCCGACCCAGGCATAGCAATCAGCCCCAGCATTTT
CASSPRPRHSNQPQHF
>TRBJ1-5|-|-|TRBV30|15
TGTGCCTGGAGCGAACAGGGAACGAGCAATCAGCCCCAGCATTTT
CAWSEQGTSNQPQHF
>TRBJ2-1|-|TRBD2|TRBV20-1|11
TGCAGTGCTGACCTAGCGGGAGTGCAGTTCTTC
CSADLAGVQFF
>TRBJ2-3|-|-|TRBV5-1|14
TGCGCCAGCAGCTCGGACTCCCCCACAGATACGCAGTATTTT
CASSSDSPTDTQYF
>TRBJ2-5|-|TRBD2|TRBV18|15
TGTGCCAGCTCACCCGAGGGACTAGCGGGCGAGACCCAGTACTTC
CASSPEGLAGETQYF
>TRBJ1-1|-|TRBD1|TRBV4-3|14
TGCGCCAGCAGCCAAGATATGGGGGACAGGGCGGCTTTCTTT
CASSQDMGDRAAFF
>TRBJ1-1|-|-|TRBV5-4|15
TGTGCCAGCAGCTTTCAGGCAGGCATGAACACTGAAGCTTTCTTT
CASSFQAGMNTEAFF
>TRBJ1-1|-|-|TRBV30|12
TGTGCCTGGAATCCGGGGTACACTGAAGCTTTCTTT
CAWNPGYTEAFF
>TRBJ2-3|-|TRBD1|TRBV2|16
TGTGCCAGCAGATTGGACAGGGTACGAGTTGCAGATACGCAGTATTTT
CASRLDRVRVADTQYF
>TRBJ2-2|-|TRBD1|TRBV5-1|14
TGCGCCAGCAGCCCACAGGGGGCGGCCGGGGAGCTGTTTTTT
CASSPQGAAGELFF
>TRBJ2-1|-|TRBD2|TRBV5-1|15
TGCGCCAGCAGCTTAGGGACTAGCGGGACTAATGAGCAGTTCTTC
CASSLGTSGTNEQFF
>TRBJ2-4|-|TRBD2|TRBV5-1|18
TGCGCCAGCAGCCCGTTGATGGGAAGCGGGAGTTCGGGGGACATTCAGTACTTC
CASSPLMGSGSSGDIQYF
>TRBJ2-7|-|TRBD2|TRBV18|16
TGTGCCAGCTCACCACGAAAGGGAGGGATCTCCTACGAGCAGTACTTC
CASSPRKGGISYEQYF
>TRBJ2-1|-|TRBD1|TRBV27|12
TGTGCCAGCAGTCTGGGACAGGACGAGCAGTTCTTC
CASSLGQDEQFF
>TRBJ2-7|-|-|TRBV7-2|14
TGTGCCAGCAGCTCCTATAGGAGCTCCTACGAGCAGTACTTC
CASSSYRSSYEQYF
>TRBJ1-2|-|TRBD1|TRBV6-6|14
TGTGCCAGCAGTAATCAGGGGGCTAACTATGGCTACACCTTC
CASSNQGANYGYTF
>TRBJ2-3|-|TRBD2|TRBV13|15
TGTGCCAGCAGCCCGGGACTAGTGGTCCCAGATACGCAGTATTTT
CASSPGLVVPDTQYF
>TRBJ2-1|-|TRBD2|TRBV5-1|15
TGCGCCAGCAGCTCGGCCCAGCGGGAGAGAGATGAGCAGTTCTTC
CASSSAQRERDEQFF
>TRBJ1-5|-|TRBD1|TRBV6-2/TRBV6-3|16
TGTGCCAGCAGTTACTCGCCCAGGGGGGCAAATCAGCCCCAGCATTTT
CASSYSPRGANQPQHF
>TRBJ2-5|once|-|TRBV18|14
TGTGCCAGCTCACCAACTCGAGGGCCGAAGACCCAGTACTTC
CASSPTRGPKTQYF
>TRBJ1-1|-|-|TRBV11-2|12
TGTGCCAGCAGCAGACTGGACACTGAAGCTTTCTTT
CASSRLDTEAFF
>TRBJ2-3|-|TRBD2|TRBV2|19
TGTGCCAGCAGTTATGCCCCTTCTGCAAGCGGGAGAGCCACAGATACGCAGTATTTT
CASSYAPSASGRATDTQYF
>TRBJ2-1|-|-|TRBV5-1|14
TGCGCCAGCAGCTCGGGATCTCCATCCAATGAGCAGTTCTTC
CASSSGSPSNEQFF
>TRBJ1-5|-|TRBD1|TRBV18|14
TGTGCCAGCTCACAGGGGGCGATAGATCAGCCCCAGCATTTT
CASSQGAIDQPQHF
>TRBJ1-2|-|TRBD1|TRBV27|19
TGTGCCAGCAGAGAAGCCTCTCGCCGGGACAGGTTATTCTTGGGCGGCTACACCTTC
CASREASRRDRLFLGGYTF
>TRBJ2-7|-|TRBD1|TRBV11-2|15
TGTGCCAGCAGCTTAGTTACAGGGGGCGGGTACGAGCAGTACTTC
CASSLVTGGGYEQYF
>TRBJ2-5|-|-|TRBV19|14
TGTGCCAGTAAGACTAGTCCTACTCAAGAGACCCAGTACTTC
CASKTSPTQETQYF
>TRBJ2-5|-|-|TRBV3-1/TRBV3-2|16
TGTGCCAGCAGCCCCCGCGTCATGACCCCGGGTCAGACCCAGTACTTC
CASSPRVMTPGQTQYF
>TRBJ1-3|few|-|TRBV11-2|11
TGTGCCAGCAGCCTTGGAAACACCATATATTTT
CASSLGNTIYF
>TRBJ2-3|-|-|TRBV11-3|13
TGTGCCAGCGCAGCCTCAGGGGCAGATACGCAGTATTTT
CASAASGADTQYF
>TRBJ1-4|-|-|TRBV11-2|13
TGTGCCAGCAGCTGGGGGCTGAATGAAAAACTGTTTTTT
CASSWGLNEKLFF
>TRBJ2-7|-|-|TRBV10-1|15
TGCGCCAGCAGTCCCCTGCTGCACGGGTCCTACGAGCAGTACTTC
CASSPLLHGSYEQYF
>TRBJ2-1|-|TRBD2|TRBV11-3|16
TGTGCCAGCAGCCGCGAGGGACTAGCGGCCTTCAACGTGCAGTTCTTC
CASSREGLAAFNVQFF
>TRBJ1-5|-|-|TRBV27|14
TGTGCCAGCAGTTTACAGGGAAGCAATCAGCCCCAGCATTTT
CASSLQGSNQPQHF
>TRBJ1-2|-|TRBD1|TRBV19|14
TGTGCCAGTAGTAGGGGACAGGGGGAAGGTGGCTACACCTTC
CASSRGQGEGGYTF